The next 9 T cell receptor beta chains were all read from a single sample in a study of shared clonotypes between healthy human individuals. The repertoire was sequenced with immunoSEQ multiplex PCR; TCRdb's copy has only in-frame clones and lacks some. Among about 2.1 million clones, roughly 93% were seen once, and the ten largest hold 1.5% to 2%. Terminally differentiated effector memory CD45RA+ cells were left out of the naive CD8 fraction, which was CD45RO-negative and positively selected for CCR7. Source material: naive CD8+ T cells from PBMCs. Source of these receptors: a man younger than 35 in good health. Some clones in this sample may be carry-over from other donors' samples.

V and J are TRBV5-1 and TRBJ2-7; D not certain. From germline, CDR1 is SGHRS and CDR2 YFSETQ. CDR3 length equals 14 residues. V was pared by 4 bases and J by 5 bases, with 16 bases between. CDR3 bases: TGCGCCAGCAGCCCCTACGACATTGTCAACGAGCAGTACTTC. Protein product: CASSPYDIVNEQYF.

This chain uses TRBV6-5 with TRBJ1-5; D perhaps matches TRBD1 (5 bases). This CDR3 region has 13 residues. Germline V gene data show CDR1 as MNHEY and CDR2 as SVGAGI. V was trimmed by 6 bases and J by 8 bases, leaving 14 bases between them. DNA for the CDR3: TGTGCCAGCAGCTGGGCTGGGGGGGAGCCCCAGCATTTT. Its protein product is CASSWAGGEPQHF.

V usage is TRBV4-1 and J usage is TRBJ2-5; weak D call: TRBD1 (6 bases). Germline V gene data show CDR1 as MGHRA and CDR2 as YSYEKL. This CDR3 has 16 residues. The ends were cut back, 1 base at V and 1 base at J, with 13 bases in the middle. In DNA, the CDR3 is TGCGCCAGCAGCCAAGTTTTGCAGGGGTTCCAAGAGACCCAGTACTTC. It codes for CASSQVLQGFQETQYF.

The gene calls are TRBV27 and TRBJ2-1; TRBD2 agrees at 7 bases. V shed 6 bases and J 0 bases; nucleotides not matched to a gene: 8. The germline CDR1 and CDR2 sequences are MNHEY and SMNVEV (reference sequence). The CDR3 has 16 amino acids. DNA of the CDR3: TGTGCCAGCAGAACACCAGCGGGGAACTCCTACAATGAGCAGTTCTTC. This sequence encodes CASRTPAGNSYNEQFF.

J is TRBJ2-1 and V is TRBV13, with D possibly being TRBD2 (6 bases). V shed 6 bases and J shed 2 bases, with 17 bases lying between them. Germline CDR1 PRHDT, CDR2 FYEKMQ (reference sequence). The CDR3 runs to 16 residues. The CDR3 reads CASRPEVGGTYNEQFF. CDR3 bases: TGTGCCAGCAGGCCAGAGGTGGGAGGAACCTACAATGAGCAGTTCTTC.

The chain joins TRBV7-9 to TRBJ2-7; TRBD1 matches 9 bases. The CDR3 consists of 16 residues. Germline CDR1 reads SEHNR; CDR2 reads FQNEAQ (reference sequence). The V and J ends lost 6 bases and 0 bases, in that order; junction bases with no gene match: 9. The CDR3 reads CASSSFRGQGSYEQYF. The DNA of the CDR3 is TGTGCCAGCAGTTCGTTTAGGGGACAGGGCTCCTACGAGCAGTACTTC. Using reference TRBV7-9 and TRBJ2-7 for the parts outside the CDR3, the full variable domain is DTGVSQNPRHKITKRGQNVTFRCDPISEHNRLYWYRQTLGQGPEFLTYFQNEAQLEKSRLLSDRFSAERPKGSFSTLEIQRTEQGDSAMYLCASSSFRGQGSYEQYFGPGTRLTVT.

The chain recombines TRBV13 with TRBJ1-5; possibly TRBD1 for D (5 bases). The germline V and J ends were trimmed by 2 bases and 1 base, with 12 bases remaining between them. The germline gives CDR1 PRHDT, CDR2 FYEKMQ (reference sequence). CDR3 length equals 16 residues. DNA for the CDR3: TGTGCCAGCAGCTTAAGCGGGGGAGCGAGCAATCAGCCCCAGCATTTT. Its translation: CASSLSGGASNQPQHF.

This chain uses TRBV9 with TRBJ2-2; D might be TRBD1 (6 bases). V lost 5 bases to trimming and J lost 0 bases, with 17 bases between them. The CDR3 loop spans 17 amino acids. The germline gives CDR1 SGDLS, CDR2 YYNGEE. CDR3 sequence: CASRDSDRSPNTGELFF. CDR3 DNA: TGTGCCAGCAGAGACAGTGACAGGTCCCCGAACACCGGGGAGCTGTTTTTT.

V gene TRBV7-8 combines with J gene TRBJ2-7, with 14 bases fitting TRBD2. The germline V gene encodes CDR1 SGHVS and CDR2 FQNEAQ. V was clipped by 5 bases and J by 6 bases; unmatched bases: 12. The CDR3 has 17 amino acids. The CDR3 DNA reads as TGTGCCAGCAGCCCTACCGGGACTAGCGGGAGAAGGGCCGAGCAGTACTTC. Translation: CASSPTGTSGRRAEQYF.